Below, 9 T cell receptor beta chains from the same sample are listed, as sequenced in a study of T cells in Graves' hyperthyroidism and ophthalmopathy. The source material, RNA transcripts, was used to amplify TCR beta CDR3 regions. First-round RT-PCR of the TCR CDR3 relied on the HTBI primer set. A single record per CDR3 protein comes from TCRdb applying MiXCR to the multiplex PCR reads. In the table there are approximately 320,000 distinct CDR3 sequences, roughly 15% of which are singletons. The sequencing sample was made of blood. The source of these receptors is a man aged 25-45 years with Graves' hyperthyroidism.

This clonotype was detected only a few times. The chain joins TRBV7-9 to TRBJ2-1; the D gene could be TRBD1 or TRBD2 (5 bases each). CDR1 SEHNR and CDR2 FQNEAQ come from the germline V gene (reference sequence). The germline V and J ends were trimmed by 5 bases and 12 bases, with 17 bases remaining between them. The CDR3 is 13 amino acids. The CDR3 spells CASSRGPHQGQFF. As DNA, the CDR3 is TGTGCCAGCAGCAGGGGACCCCACCAAGGGCAGTTCTTC. Based on the CDR3 plus reference TRBV7-9 and TRBJ2-1, the full variable domain is DTGVSQNPRHKITKRGQNVTFRCDPISEHNRLYWYRQTLGQGPEFLTYFQNEAQLEKSRLLSDRFSAERPKGSFSTLEIQRTEQGDSAMYLCASSRGPHQGQFFGPGTRLTVL.

This clonotype was seen ten or more times. The gene calls are TRBV7-9 and TRBJ2-7; D gene uncertain. Germline CDR1 SEHNR, CDR2 FQNEAQ (reference sequence). The CDR3 totals 11 residues. V gave up 3 bases and J gave up 6 bases, with 6 bases separating them. CDR3 bases: TGTGCCAGCAGCTTGGAGCTCGAGCAGTACTTC. Translated: CASSLELEQYF.

This chain connects TRBV6-5 to TRBJ1-2; no clear D gene. CDR1 MNHEY and CDR2 SVGAGI come from the germline V gene. With 2 bases removed from V and 4 bases from J, the gap between germline ends came to 11 bases. The CDR3 is 14 residues long. The CDR3 DNA is TGTGCCAGCAGTTACGACCGTTTAGGCTATGGCTACACCTTC. This sequence encodes CASSYDRLGYGYTF.

There are many counts of this clonotype. J is TRBJ2-4 and V is TRBV20-1, with a tentative D call TRBD1 (6 bases). Trimming stripped 5 bases from V and 2 bases from J, with 16 bases between. This CDR3 spans 15 amino acids. In germline, CDR1 is DFQATT, CDR2 SNEGSKA (reference sequence). The CDR3 DNA reads TGCAGTGCTGGAACCGTGGACAGTACCAAAAACATTCAGTACTTC. It specifies CSAGTVDSTKNIQYF.

Ten or more counts support this clonotype. The genes are TRBV9 and TRBJ2-2, with TRBD2 matching 11 bases. The germline V gene has CDR1 SGDLS and CDR2 YYNGEE. Trimming at V came to 3 bases and at J to 4 bases, leaving 11 bases not matched to a gene. This CDR3 region has 18 residues. CDR3 amino acids: CASSGLKLAGEGTGELFF. The DNA for the CDR3 is TGTGCCAGCAGCGGGCTCAAACTAGCGGGAGAAGGCACCGGGGAGCTGTTTTTT.

The genes are TRBV20-1 and TRBJ2-7, with 15 bases lining up with TRBD2. J lost 0 bases, V lost 3 bases, and 6 bases had no gene match. This CDR3 has 17 amino acids. CDR1 is DFQATT and CDR2 is SNEGSKA in the germline V gene (reference sequence). The CDR3 loop reads CSARSGTSGRSSYEQYF. The CDR3 DNA is TGCAGTGCTAGGTCCGGGACTAGCGGGAGGAGCTCCTACGAGCAGTACTTC.

This clonotype was found a few times. This sequence joins TRBV4-2 and TRBJ2-1; D ambiguous. Germline CDR1 and CDR2: LGHNA and YNFKEQ. CDR3 size: 12 residues. V gave up 4 bases and J gave up 6 bases, with 7 bases separating them. For the CDR3, the DNA is TGTGCCAGCAGCCCAACTGGCAATGAGCAGTTCTTC. This gives the protein CASSPTGNEQFF.

This clonotype was counted many times. The rearrangement joins TRBV29-1 to TRBJ2-7; 9 bases fit TRBD1. CDR1 and CDR2 from the germline V gene are SQVTM and ANQGSEA. The CDR3 runs 13 residues. Trimming cost V 4 bases and J 6 bases; bases outside gene matches: 7. CDR3 DNA sequence: TGCAGCGTTGGGGGACAGGGATCTTTCGAGCAGTACTTC. As protein: CSVGGQGSFEQYF.

The rearrangement joins TRBV6-1 to TRBJ2-7, with 10 bases that match TRBD2. The CDR3 loop spans 13 amino acids. The junction had 3 bases not matched to a gene; V was cut back by 8 bases and J by 2 bases. CDR1 and CDR2 from the germline V gene are MNHNS and SASEGT. CDR3 loop: CASGLADTYEQYF. The CDR3 DNA follows: TGTGCCAGCGGACTAGCGGACACCTACGAGCAGTACTTC.